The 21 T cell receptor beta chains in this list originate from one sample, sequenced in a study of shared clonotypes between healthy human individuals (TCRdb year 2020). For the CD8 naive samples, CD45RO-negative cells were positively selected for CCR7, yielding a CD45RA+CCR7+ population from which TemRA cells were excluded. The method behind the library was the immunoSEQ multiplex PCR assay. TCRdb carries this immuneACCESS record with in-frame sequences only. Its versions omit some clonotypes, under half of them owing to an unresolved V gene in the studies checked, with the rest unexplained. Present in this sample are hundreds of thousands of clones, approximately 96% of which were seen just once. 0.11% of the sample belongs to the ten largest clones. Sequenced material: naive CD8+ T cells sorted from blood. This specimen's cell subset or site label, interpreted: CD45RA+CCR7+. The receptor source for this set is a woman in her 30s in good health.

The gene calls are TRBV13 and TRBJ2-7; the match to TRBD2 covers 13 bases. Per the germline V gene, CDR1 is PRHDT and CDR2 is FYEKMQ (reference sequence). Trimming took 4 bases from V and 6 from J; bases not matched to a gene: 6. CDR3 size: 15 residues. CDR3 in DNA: TGTGCCAGCAGCTCCACTAGCGGGAGGGGGTTCGAGCAGTACTTC. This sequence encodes CASSSTSGRGFEQYF. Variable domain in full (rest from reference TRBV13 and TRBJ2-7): AAGVIQSPRHLIKEKRETATLKCYPIPRHDTVYWYQQGPGQDPQFLISFYEKMQSDKGSIPDRFSAQQFSDYHSELNMSSLELGDSALYFCASSSTSGRGFEQYFGPGTRLTVT.

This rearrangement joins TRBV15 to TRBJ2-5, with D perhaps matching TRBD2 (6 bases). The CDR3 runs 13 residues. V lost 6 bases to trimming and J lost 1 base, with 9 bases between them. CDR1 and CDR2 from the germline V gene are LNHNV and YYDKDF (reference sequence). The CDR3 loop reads CATRGRGQETQYF. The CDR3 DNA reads TGTGCCACCAGGGGGCGGGGCCAAGAGACCCAGTACTTC.

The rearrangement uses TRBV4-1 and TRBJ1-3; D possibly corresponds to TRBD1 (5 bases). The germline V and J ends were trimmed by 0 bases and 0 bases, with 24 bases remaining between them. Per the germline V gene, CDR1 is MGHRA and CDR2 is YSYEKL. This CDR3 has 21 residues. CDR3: CASSQDPGRKPPYRSGNTIYF. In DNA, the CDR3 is TGCGCCAGCAGCCAAGACCCAGGGCGAAAACCCCCTTACCGCTCTGGAAACACCATATATTTT.

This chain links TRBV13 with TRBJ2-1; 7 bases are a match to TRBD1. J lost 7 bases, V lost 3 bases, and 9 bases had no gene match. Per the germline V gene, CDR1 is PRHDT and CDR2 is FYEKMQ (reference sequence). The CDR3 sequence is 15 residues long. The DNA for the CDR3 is TGTGCCAGCAGCTTGTTACAGGGGAATAAAAATGAGCAGTTCTTC. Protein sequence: CASSLLQGNKNEQFF. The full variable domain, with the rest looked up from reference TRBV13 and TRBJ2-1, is AAGVIQSPRHLIKEKRETATLKCYPIPRHDTVYWYQQGPGQDPQFLISFYEKMQSDKGSIPDRFSAQQFSDYHSELNMSSLELGDSALYFCASSLLQGNKNEQFFGPGTRLTVL.

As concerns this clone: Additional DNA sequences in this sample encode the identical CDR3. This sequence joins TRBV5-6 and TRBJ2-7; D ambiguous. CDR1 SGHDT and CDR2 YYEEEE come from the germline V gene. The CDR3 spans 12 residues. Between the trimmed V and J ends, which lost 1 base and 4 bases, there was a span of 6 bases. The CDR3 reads CASSLSSYEQYF. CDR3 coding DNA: TGTGCCAGCAGCTTGTCATCGTACGAGCAGTACTTC.

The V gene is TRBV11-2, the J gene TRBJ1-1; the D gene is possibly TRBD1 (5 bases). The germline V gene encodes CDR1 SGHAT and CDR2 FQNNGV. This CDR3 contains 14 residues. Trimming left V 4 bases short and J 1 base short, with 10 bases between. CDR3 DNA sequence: TGTGCCAGCAGCTGGGACGGGAAGAACACTGAAGCTTTCTTT. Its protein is CASSWDGKNTEAFF.

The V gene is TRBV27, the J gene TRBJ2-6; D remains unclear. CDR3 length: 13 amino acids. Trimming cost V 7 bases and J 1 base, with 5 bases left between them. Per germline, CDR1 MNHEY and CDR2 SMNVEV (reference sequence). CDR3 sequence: CASTPSGANVLTF. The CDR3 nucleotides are TGTGCCAGCACCCCGTCTGGGGCCAACGTCCTGACTTTC.

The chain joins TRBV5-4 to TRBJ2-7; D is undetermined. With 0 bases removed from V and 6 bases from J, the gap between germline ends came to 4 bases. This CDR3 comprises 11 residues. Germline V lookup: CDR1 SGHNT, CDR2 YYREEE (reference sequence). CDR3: CASSLGPEQYF. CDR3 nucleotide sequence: TGTGCCAGCAGCTTGGGCCCCGAGCAGTACTTC.

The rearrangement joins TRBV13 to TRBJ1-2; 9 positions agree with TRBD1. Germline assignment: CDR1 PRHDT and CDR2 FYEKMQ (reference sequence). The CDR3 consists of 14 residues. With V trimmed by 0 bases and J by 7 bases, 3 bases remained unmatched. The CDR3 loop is CASSLGGQGFGYTF. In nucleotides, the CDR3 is TGTGCCAGCAGCTTAGGGGGACAGGGATTTGGCTACACCTTC.

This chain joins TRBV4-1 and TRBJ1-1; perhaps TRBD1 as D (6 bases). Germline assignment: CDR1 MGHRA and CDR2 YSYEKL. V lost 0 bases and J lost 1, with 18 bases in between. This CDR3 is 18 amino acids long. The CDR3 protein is CASSQDPTVQGRNTEAFF. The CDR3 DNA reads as TGCGCCAGCAGCCAAGACCCAACGGTACAGGGTCGGAACACTGAAGCTTTCTTT.

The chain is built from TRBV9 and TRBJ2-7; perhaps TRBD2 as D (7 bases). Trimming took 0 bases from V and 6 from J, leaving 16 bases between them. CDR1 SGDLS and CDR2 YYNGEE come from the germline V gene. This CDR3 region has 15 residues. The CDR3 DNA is TGTGCCAGCAGCGTAGGGGCCGGGGGGCTGGGCGAGCAGTACTTC. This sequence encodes CASSVGAGGLGEQYF.

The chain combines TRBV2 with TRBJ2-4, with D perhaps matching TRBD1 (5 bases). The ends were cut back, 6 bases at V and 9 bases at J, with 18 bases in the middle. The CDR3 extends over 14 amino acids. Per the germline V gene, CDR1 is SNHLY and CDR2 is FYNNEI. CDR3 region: CASRSKGNSGIQYF. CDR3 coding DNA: TGTGCCAGCAGGAGTAAGGGGAACAGTGGCATTCAGTACTTC.

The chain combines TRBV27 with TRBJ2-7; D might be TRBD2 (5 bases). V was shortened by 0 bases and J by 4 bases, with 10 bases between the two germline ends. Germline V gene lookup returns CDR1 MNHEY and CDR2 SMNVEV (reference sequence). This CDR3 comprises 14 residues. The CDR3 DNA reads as TGTGCCAGCAGTTTATCCGGGGATGGTTACGAGCAGTACTTC. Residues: CASSLSGDGYEQYF.

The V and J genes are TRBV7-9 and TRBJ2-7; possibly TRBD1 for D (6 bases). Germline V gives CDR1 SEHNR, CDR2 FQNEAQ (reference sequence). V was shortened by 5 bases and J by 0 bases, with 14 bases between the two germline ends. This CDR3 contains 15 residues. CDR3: CASSTVSGASYEQYF. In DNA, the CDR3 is TGTGCCAGCAGCACCGTTTCAGGGGCCTCCTACGAGCAGTACTTC.

The chain's CDR3 is CAISDSHYEQYF. The CDR3 region has the DNA TGTGCCATCAGTGACTCCCACTACGAGCAGTACTTC. The J gene is TRBJ2-7, the V gene TRBV10-3; D is unresolved. This CDR3 contains 12 residues. V was shortened by 3 bases and J by 3 bases, with 6 bases between the two germline ends. Per germline, CDR1 ENHRY and CDR2 SYGVKD.

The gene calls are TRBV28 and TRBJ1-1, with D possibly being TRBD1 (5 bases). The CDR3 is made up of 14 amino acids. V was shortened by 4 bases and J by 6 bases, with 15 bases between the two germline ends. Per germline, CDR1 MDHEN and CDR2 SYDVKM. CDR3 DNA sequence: TGTGCCAGCAGTTCACAGGCCAAGGGGCCTGAAGCTTTCTTT. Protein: CASSSQAKGPEAFF.

This CDR3 reads CASSFWAGDHSYNEQFF. In DNA, the CDR3 is TGTGCCAGCAGCTTCTGGGCGGGAGACCACTCCTACAATGAGCAGTTCTTC. The chain has TRBV11-2 and TRBJ2-1; the match to TRBD2 covers 7 bases. This CDR3 has 17 residues. Germline CDR1 is SGHAT and CDR2 is FQNNGV. V trimming: 3 bases; J trimming: 0 bases; junction bases outside the gene matches: 8. The full variable domain, rest sourced from reference TRBV11-2 and TRBJ2-1, is EAGVAQSPRYKIIEKRQSVAFWCNPISGHATLYWYQQILGQGPKLLIQFQNNGVVDDSQLPKDRFSAERLKGVDSTLKIQPAKLEDSAVYLCASSFWAGDHSYNEQFFGPGTRLTVL.

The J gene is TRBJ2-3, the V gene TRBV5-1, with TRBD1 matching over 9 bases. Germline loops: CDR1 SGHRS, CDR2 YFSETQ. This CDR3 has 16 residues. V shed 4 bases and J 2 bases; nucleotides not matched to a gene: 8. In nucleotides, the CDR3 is TGCGCCAGCAGCGACGGGACAGGGTATCTCACAGATACGCAGTATTTT. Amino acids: CASSDGTGYLTDTQYF. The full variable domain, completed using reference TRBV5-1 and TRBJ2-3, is KAGVTQTPRYLIKTRGQQVTLSCSPISGHRSVSWYQQTPGQGLQFLFEYFSETQRNKGNFPGRFSGRQFSNSRSEMNVSTLELGDSALYLCASSDGTGYLTDTQYFGPGTRLTVL.

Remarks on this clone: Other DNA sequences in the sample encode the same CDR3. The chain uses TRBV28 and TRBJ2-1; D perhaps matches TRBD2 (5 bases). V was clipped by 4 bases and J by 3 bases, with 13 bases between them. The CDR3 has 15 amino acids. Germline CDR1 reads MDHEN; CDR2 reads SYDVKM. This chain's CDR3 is CASSSPRDSYNEQFF. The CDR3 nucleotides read TGTGCCAGCAGTTCCCCCCGGGATAGCTACAATGAGCAGTTCTTC.

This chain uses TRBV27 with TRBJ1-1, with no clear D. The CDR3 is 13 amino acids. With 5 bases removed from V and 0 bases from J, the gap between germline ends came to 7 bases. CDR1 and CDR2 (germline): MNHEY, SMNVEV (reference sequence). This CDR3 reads CASSPTLNTEAFF. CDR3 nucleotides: TGTGCCAGCAGTCCGACGCTGAACACTGAAGCTTTCTTT.

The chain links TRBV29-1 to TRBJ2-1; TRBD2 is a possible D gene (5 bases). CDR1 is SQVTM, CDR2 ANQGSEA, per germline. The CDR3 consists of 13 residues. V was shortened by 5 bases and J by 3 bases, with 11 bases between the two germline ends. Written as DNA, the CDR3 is TGCAGCGTTAAAACCCGGGACTACAATGAGCAGTTCTTC. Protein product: CSVKTRDYNEQFF.